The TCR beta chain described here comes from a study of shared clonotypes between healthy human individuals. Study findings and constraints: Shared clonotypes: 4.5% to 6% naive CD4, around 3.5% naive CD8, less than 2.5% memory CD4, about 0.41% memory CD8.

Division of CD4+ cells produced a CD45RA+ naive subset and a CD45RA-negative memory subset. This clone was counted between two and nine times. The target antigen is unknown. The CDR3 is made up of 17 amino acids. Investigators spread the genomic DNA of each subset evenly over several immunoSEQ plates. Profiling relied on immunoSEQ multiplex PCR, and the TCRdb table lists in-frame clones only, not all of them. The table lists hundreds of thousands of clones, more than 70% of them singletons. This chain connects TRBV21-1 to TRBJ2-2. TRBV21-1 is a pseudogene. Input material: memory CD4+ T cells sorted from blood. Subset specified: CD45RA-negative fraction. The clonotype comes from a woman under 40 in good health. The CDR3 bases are TGTGCCAGCAGCAAGGGGGGGGACAGAAAACCCACCGAGGAGCTGTTTTTT. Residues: CASSKGGDRKPTEELFF.